This T cell receptor beta chain was recovered during a study of blood T cells in healthy people across ages. V was trimmed by 4 bases and J by 5 bases, leaving 13 bases between them. The CDR3 is 14 residues long. The V gene's germline CDR1 is SGHRS and CDR2 YFSETQ. As to this clonotype: What it binds is unknown.

General study results and limits: Possibly, changes in expanded clonotypes were confounded because donor CMV status was unknown. Both naive CD4+ cell counts and diversity were greater in long-lived donors than in aged donors.

It was with a sample-barcoded 5' primer and a J-beta primer mix that a second PCR of roughly 7 to 12 cycles was run. A template-switch adaptor that had 12 random nucleotides put a tag on each cDNA molecule. Every sample returned 2.5 million or more CDR3-containing paired-end reads. TCRdb re-called the 5' RACE reads with MiXCR, one entry per CDR3 protein. The data contain approximately 800,000 distinct CDR3 sequences, about 59% of them singletons. This sequence originates from a man aged 30 to 39 in good health. The sequenced sample consisted of blood. This rearrangement joins TRBV5-1 to TRBJ2-1; D possibly corresponds to TRBD1 (6 bases). The CDR3 loop is CASSVDRINNEQFF. The CDR3 DNA is TGCGCCAGCAGCGTGGACAGAATCAACAATGAGCAGTTCTTC. The entire variable domain, with the rest obtained from reference TRBV5-1 and TRBJ2-1, is as follows: KAGVTQTPRYLIKTRGQQVTLSCSPISGHRSVSWYQQTPGQGLQFLFEYFSETQRNKGNFPGRFSGRQFSNSRSEMNVSTLELGDSALYLCASSVDRINNEQFFGPGTRLTVL.